Listed below are T cell receptor beta chains from one sample, sequenced in a study of blood T cell repertoires in COVID-19. Method: immunoSEQ multiplex PCR; TCRdb's copy keeps in-frame clones and lacks some. The table shows around 70,000 clones, with around nine tenths occurring only once. The sequencing input was peripheral blood. The receptor set was obtained from a human donor in a cohort sampled during active COVID-19. CDR3s include the opening cysteine and the closing phenylalanine or tryptophan. Fields, in order: CDR3 protein, J gene, D gene, V gene. The D gene is left open where the match is weak.

cdr3_aa: CASSPSRDSPRETQYF
j_call: TRBJ2-5
d_call: TRBD1
v_call: TRBV19

cdr3_aa: CASSYQGGEQYF
j_call: TRBJ2-7
d_call: .
v_call: TRBV6-7

cdr3_aa: CASTMGLGETQYF
j_call: TRBJ2-5
d_call: .
v_call: TRBV6-5

cdr3_aa: CASFQGGRGNQPQHF
j_call: TRBJ1-5
d_call: TRBD1
v_call: TRBV6-6

cdr3_aa: CASSLALQRGGGRETQYF
j_call: TRBJ2-5
d_call: TRBD2
v_call: TRBV7-6

cdr3_aa: CASSRILNSPLHF
j_call: TRBJ1-6
d_call: .
v_call: TRBV6-5

cdr3_aa: CASSPGTRQPQHF
j_call: TRBJ1-5
d_call: .
v_call: TRBV19

cdr3_aa: CASSYDRGHGYTF
j_call: TRBJ1-2
d_call: TRBD1
v_call: TRBV6-5

cdr3_aa: CASSLVRGGRDTQYF
j_call: TRBJ2-3
d_call: TRBD1
v_call: TRBV7-8

cdr3_aa: CSASTVGGVTNQPQHF
j_call: TRBJ1-5
d_call: .
v_call: TRBV20-1

cdr3_aa: CASSLEGGNEQFF
j_call: TRBJ2-1
d_call: .
v_call: TRBV7-9

cdr3_aa: CASSPTNGASSGNTIYF
j_call: TRBJ1-3
d_call: .
v_call: TRBV7-3

cdr3_aa: CASSLAGGGNQPQHF
j_call: TRBJ1-5
d_call: TRBD1
v_call: TRBV5-1

cdr3_aa: CASSSTGLGYTF
j_call: TRBJ1-2
d_call: .
v_call: TRBV27

cdr3_aa: CASSFNYNEQFF
j_call: TRBJ2-1
d_call: .
v_call: TRBV5-1

cdr3_aa: CASSYSTGNGELFF
j_call: TRBJ2-2
d_call: .
v_call: TRBV6-5

cdr3_aa: CASSLEFSSYEQYF
j_call: TRBJ2-7
d_call: .
v_call: TRBV7-2

cdr3_aa: CASSLARDTSYEQYF
j_call: TRBJ2-7
d_call: .
v_call: TRBV27

cdr3_aa: CATRRDRGASNQPQHF
j_call: TRBJ1-5
d_call: TRBD1
v_call: TRBV19

cdr3_aa: CASSPIIGTGASTDTQYF
j_call: TRBJ2-3
d_call: TRBD1
v_call: TRBV27

cdr3_aa: CATSDSRGSKEQYF
j_call: TRBJ2-7
d_call: .
v_call: TRBV24-1

cdr3_aa: CASILGLQNYGYTF
j_call: TRBJ1-2
d_call: .
v_call: TRBV2

cdr3_aa: CASSQISGTGYGYTF
j_call: TRBJ1-2
d_call: TRBD1
v_call: TRBV14

cdr3_aa: CASSYSGGVAEAFF
j_call: TRBJ1-1
d_call: .
v_call: TRBV6-5

cdr3_aa: CASSYYSGASSTDTQYF
j_call: TRBJ2-3
d_call: TRBD2
v_call: TRBV9

cdr3_aa: CASSVGARTYNSPLHF
j_call: TRBJ1-6
d_call: .
v_call: TRBV9

cdr3_aa: CASSFRLDGETQYF
j_call: TRBJ2-5
d_call: .
v_call: TRBV7-6

cdr3_aa: CASSYSGQPNSPLHF
j_call: TRBJ1-6
d_call: TRBD1
v_call: TRBV6-5

cdr3_aa: CASSLVGASGGTEAFF
j_call: TRBJ1-1
d_call: .
v_call: TRBV5-1

cdr3_aa: CSAQFGNQPQHF
j_call: TRBJ1-5
d_call: .
v_call: TRBV29-1

cdr3_aa: CASSPGGVYEQYF
j_call: TRBJ2-7
d_call: TRBD2
v_call: TRBV27

cdr3_aa: CASSLDPVPGELFF
j_call: TRBJ2-2
d_call: .
v_call: TRBV11-2

cdr3_aa: CASSFLSTHEQYF
j_call: TRBJ2-7
d_call: .
v_call: TRBV5-4

cdr3_aa: CATSDQGQGVYSPLHF
j_call: TRBJ1-6
d_call: TRBD1
v_call: TRBV15

cdr3_aa: CASSQDVLDRRIGIGNTIYF
j_call: TRBJ1-3
d_call: TRBD1
v_call: TRBV4-1

cdr3_aa: CASSQEYTGMDSPLHF
j_call: TRBJ1-6
d_call: .
v_call: TRBV4-2

cdr3_aa: CASSQDDRAPKNIQYF
j_call: TRBJ2-4
d_call: TRBD1
v_call: TRBV3-1/TRBV3-2

cdr3_aa: CAWSDPGQGGGYTF
j_call: TRBJ1-2
d_call: TRBD1
v_call: TRBV30

cdr3_aa: CASSQGRRGANEQYF
j_call: TRBJ2-7
d_call: TRBD2
v_call: TRBV3-1/TRBV3-2

cdr3_aa: CASSTGIFQPQHF
j_call: TRBJ1-5
d_call: .
v_call: TRBV19

cdr3_aa: CASSSTGRVQETQYF
j_call: TRBJ2-5
d_call: .
v_call: TRBV5-1

cdr3_aa: CASSQEKGAVGNEQFF
j_call: TRBJ2-1
d_call: TRBD1
v_call: TRBV4-2

cdr3_aa: CASSSEQGAIQPQHF
j_call: TRBJ1-5
d_call: TRBD1
v_call: TRBV5-8

cdr3_aa: CAARDTGNTIYF
j_call: TRBJ1-3
d_call: .
v_call: TRBV10-3

cdr3_aa: CASSWRGSAAEQFF
j_call: TRBJ2-1
d_call: .
v_call: TRBV7-2

cdr3_aa: CASSQDRAAGSYEQYF
j_call: TRBJ2-7
d_call: .
v_call: TRBV4-1

cdr3_aa: CASSLTGTASGELFF
j_call: TRBJ2-2
d_call: TRBD1
v_call: TRBV7-3

cdr3_aa: CASSQAGEHGELFF
j_call: TRBJ2-2
d_call: TRBD2
v_call: TRBV5-4

cdr3_aa: CASSQDLATSGFFGRPNQFF
j_call: TRBJ2-1
d_call: TRBD2
v_call: TRBV4-2

cdr3_aa: CAVAATRNTGELFF
j_call: TRBJ2-2
d_call: .
v_call: TRBV10-3

cdr3_aa: CASSFSTGGFGYTF
j_call: TRBJ1-2
d_call: TRBD1
v_call: TRBV11-2

cdr3_aa: CASSPGTDTQYF
j_call: TRBJ2-3
d_call: .
v_call: TRBV5-6

cdr3_aa: CASSQEGTSGGARDTQYF
j_call: TRBJ2-3
d_call: TRBD2
v_call: TRBV4-2

cdr3_aa: CSVEGQEIYGYTF
j_call: TRBJ1-2
d_call: TRBD1
v_call: TRBV29-1